This passage covers 32 T cell receptor beta chains from one sample sequenced in a study of CD4 T cells in relation to SARS-CoV-2 and coronaviruses. Their cognate antigens are unknown. Unexposed donor CD4+ T cells date from about 2011-2018, before the COVID-19 pandemic. Isolation of CD4+ T cells took place after about 10 days in culture. Sequenced by immunoSEQ multiplex PCR; TCRdb stores in-frame clones only, minus some. The data hold over 15,000 clones, with about 84% observed a single time. Input material: CD4+ T cells from PBMCs, cultured in vitro. These receptors all stem from a human donor in good health.

The V gene is TRBV24-1, the J gene TRBJ1-1; D gene ambiguous. V was trimmed by 3 bases and J by 5 bases, leaving 9 bases between them. This CDR3 comprises 13 residues. The V gene's germline CDR1 is KGHDR and CDR2 SFDVKD. The DNA for the CDR3 is TGTGCCACCAGTGATGGAGGTCGGACTGAAGCTTTCTTT. Translation: CATSDGGRTEAFF.

This chain links TRBV18 with TRBJ1-2; D is undetermined. The germline V and J ends were trimmed by 2 bases and 3 bases, with 7 bases remaining between them. The CDR3 sequence is 13 residues long. Germline CDR1 KGHSH, CDR2 LQKENI. The CDR3 region has the DNA TGTGCCAGCTCACCAGACGGGGACTATGGCTACACCTTC. As protein: CASSPDGDYGYTF.

The chain has TRBV18 and TRBJ1-4; unclear D gene. This CDR3 contains 16 residues. V lost 2 bases and J 5 bases, leaving 15 bases between the germline ends. The germline V gene has CDR1 KGHSH and CDR2 LQKENI. CDR3: CASSPVVEVQNEKLFF. The CDR3 DNA reads TGTGCCAGCTCACCAGTCGTTGAGGTCCAGAATGAAAAACTGTTTTTT.

The rearrangement uses TRBV19 and TRBJ2-1, with no clear D. In germline, CDR1 is LNHDA, CDR2 SQIVND (reference sequence). CDR3 length equals 15 residues. Trimming stripped 5 bases from V and 2 bases from J, with 13 bases between. The CDR3 spells CASSVDSIAYNEQFF. The CDR3 nucleotides read TGTGCCAGTAGTGTCGACTCCATCGCCTACAATGAGCAGTTCTTC. The full variable domain, rest sourced from reference TRBV19 and TRBJ2-1, is DGGITQSPKYLFRKEGQNVTLSCEQNLNHDAMYWYRQDPGQGLRLIYYSQIVNDFQKGDIAEGYSVSREKKESFPLTVTSAQKNPTAFYLCASSVDSIAYNEQFFGPGTRLTVL.

The rearrangement joins TRBV20-1 to TRBJ1-2, with D tentatively TRBD1 (5 bases). Germline CDR1 and CDR2: DFQATT and SNEGSKA (reference sequence). The V and J ends lost 7 bases and 4 bases respectively, with 10 bases between them. The CDR3 totals 11 residues. The DNA for the CDR3 is TGCAGTGTTGGGACTGGCTATGGCTACACCTTC. Amino acid sequence: CSVGTGYGYTF.

The V call is TRBV5-1, the J call TRBJ1-2, with 9 bases aligning to TRBD1. With 5 bases clipped from V and 1 base from J, the junction kept 3 bases outside the gene matches. CDR1 and CDR2 (germline): SGHRS, YFSETQ. The CDR3 runs to 14 residues. As DNA, the CDR3 is TGCGCCAGCAGGAGGGGACAGGGTAACTATGGCTACACCTTC. Its protein product is CASRRGQGNYGYTF.

J is TRBJ2-5 and V is TRBV15; tentatively, D is TRBD1 (6 bases). Germline assignment: CDR1 LNHNV and CDR2 YYDKDF (reference sequence). There are 16 residues in the CDR3. The V and J ends lost 0 bases and 5 bases respectively, with 16 bases between them. The CDR3 region is CATSRDGAVGAETQYF. The CDR3 region has the DNA TGTGCCACCAGCAGAGATGGGGCGGTGGGGGCGGAGACCCAGTACTTC.

V gene TRBV4-1 combines with J gene TRBJ1-2; the D is unclear. CDR1 and CDR2 from the germline V gene are MGHRA and YSYEKL. This CDR3 is built from 15 residues. Between the trimmed V and J ends, which lost 0 bases and 3 bases, there was a span of 11 bases. In nucleotides, the CDR3 is TGCGCCAGCAGCCAAGAGGGGAGTGGGTACTATGGCTACACCTTC. Translated: CASSQEGSGYYGYTF.

The chain couples TRBV5-1 to TRBJ2-5; possibly TRBD2 for D (6 bases). The length of the CDR3 is 15 residues. Germline values: CDR1 SGHRS, CDR2 YFSETQ. The V and J ends lost 2 bases and 3 bases respectively, with 14 bases between them. This chain's CDR3 is CASSFARRGKETQYF. The CDR3 nucleotides are TGCGCCAGCAGCTTTGCGAGGCGGGGAAAAGAGACCCAGTACTTC.

V gene TRBV6-4 combines with J gene TRBJ2-3; no clear D. Germline V gene lookup returns CDR1 MRHNA and CDR2 SNTAGT. With 4 bases removed from V and 0 bases from J, the gap between germline ends came to 11 bases. The CDR3 is 15 amino acids. The DNA of the CDR3 is TGTGCCAGCAGTGCCAGCGCTACCAGCACAGATACGCAGTATTTT. Translating gives CASSASATSTDTQYF.

This clone has only one observation. The V and J genes are TRBV12-5 and TRBJ2-7, with 9 bases aligning to TRBD1. Germline CDR1 LGHNT, CDR2 FRNRAP. The ends lost 5 bases at V and 3 bases at J; junction bases unmatched: 5. This CDR3 is built from 14 residues. The CDR3 DNA sequence: TGTGCTAGTGGTCCGGGACAGGGTTACTACGAGCAGTACTTC. It is translated as CASGPGQGYYEQYF. Full variable domain (outside the CDR3, taken from reference TRBV12-5 and TRBJ2-7): DARVTQTPRHKVTEMGQEVTMRCQPILGHNTVFWYRQTMMQGLELLAYFRNRAPLDDSGMPKDRFSAEMPDATLATLKIQPSEPRDSAVYFCASGPGQGYYEQYFGPGTRLTVT.

The rearrangement links TRBV2 to TRBJ2-7, with 8 positions matching TRBD1. Trimming at V came to 6 bases and at J to 3 bases, leaving 4 bases not matched to a gene. Germline lookup yields CDR1 SNHLY and CDR2 FYNNEI. This CDR3 has 13 residues. CDR3 sequence: CASRTGTGYEQYF. CDR3 nucleotide sequence: TGTGCCAGCAGGACCGGGACAGGCTACGAGCAGTACTTC.

This chain joins TRBV29-1 and TRBJ2-3, with 10 bases identical to TRBD2. J gave up 2 bases and V 6 bases, and 5 bases lay outside the gene matches. Germline CDR1 and CDR2: SQVTM and ANQGSEA. This CDR3 region has 14 residues. CDR3: CSVLAGANTDTQYF. Here the CDR3 DNA reads TGCAGCGTCCTAGCGGGAGCAAACACAGATACGCAGTATTTT.

In its sample, this clone was seen a few times. The CDR3 sequence is CASSQLPSGSNEQFF. CDR3 DNA: TGTGCCAGCAGCCAATTACCCAGCGGGAGCAATGAGCAGTTCTTC. V and J are TRBV7-3 and TRBJ2-1; 8 bases agree with TRBD2. CDR3 size: 15 residues. The V segment lost 5 bases and the J segment 6 bases; nucleotides outside the gene matches: 9. Germline V gives CDR1 SGHTA, CDR2 FQGTGA.

The chain employs TRBV7-2 and TRBJ2-3; D remains unclear. CDR1 SGHTA and CDR2 FQGNSA come from the germline V gene. This CDR3 contains 13 residues. V shed 2 bases and J shed 7 bases, with 10 bases lying between them. The CDR3 bases are TGTGCCAGCAGCTTACAGTCTGTCTATACGCAGTATTTT. It yields the protein CASSLQSVYTQYF.

The chain links TRBV2 to TRBJ2-5; D tentatively fits TRBD1 or TRBD2 (6 bases each). The V end lost 7 bases, the J end lost 4 bases, and 22 bases lay between the germline ends. Per the germline V gene, CDR1 is SNHLY and CDR2 is FYNNEI. The CDR3 runs to 16 residues. As DNA, the CDR3 is TGTGCCAGCACCCCCCTCCCGGCACAGGGAGGAGAGACCCAGTACTTC. Its translation: CASTPLPAQGGETQYF.

V gene TRBV5-1 combines with J gene TRBJ2-1; 10 bases match TRBD1. The V and J ends lost 4 bases and 0 bases, in that order; junction bases with no gene match: 16. This CDR3 has 20 amino acids. Germline V gene sequence: CDR1 SGHRS, CDR2 YFSETQ. CDR3: CASSHDRGQGLRSSYNEQFF. The CDR3 DNA sequence: TGCGCCAGCAGCCACGACAGGGGGCAGGGGCTCCGGAGCTCCTACAATGAGCAGTTCTTC.

On this clone itself: Other DNA sequences in the same sample also yield this CDR3. This chain connects TRBV9 to TRBJ2-7, with D possibly TRBD1 on 5 matching bases. CDR1 is SGDLS, CDR2 YYNGEE, per germline. The CDR3 runs 14 residues. The V end lost 0 bases, the J end lost 2 bases, and 9 bases lay between the germline ends. The CDR3 region is CASSVGPRAYEQYF. CDR3 nucleotide sequence: TGTGCCAGCAGCGTAGGTCCCAGGGCCTACGAGCAGTACTTC.

This clone has a handful of counts. The chain couples TRBV3-1 (or the pseudogene TRBV3-2) to TRBJ1-4; D uncertain. The CDR3 has 13 amino acids. CDR1 is LGHDT, CDR2 YNNKEL, per germline (reference sequence). V lost 1 base to trimming and J lost 10 bases, with 10 bases between them. Here the CDR3 DNA reads TGTGCCAGCAGCCAAGTGATCACTGCAAAACTGTTTTTT. Its protein product is CASSQVITAKLFF.

This sequence joins TRBV6-1 and TRBJ1-6, with 10 bases matching TRBD1. CDR1 MNHNS and CDR2 SASEGT come from the germline V gene. V lost 0 bases and J lost 10; bases outside the gene matches: 3. CDR3 size: 15 residues. The DNA of the CDR3 is TGTGCCAGCAGTGAAGCGGGACAGGGGCAATCACCCCTCCACTTT. Translation gives CASSEAGQGQSPLHF.

This clone was recorded once. This rearrangement joins TRBV5-1 to TRBJ2-1; 14 positions match TRBD2. The length of the CDR3 is 17 residues. Germline V gene data show CDR1 as SGHRS and CDR2 as YFSETQ. V dropped 4 bases and J dropped 7; count of bases not matched to a gene: 10. This CDR3 reads CASSPSQGLAGVNEQFF. In DNA form, the CDR3 reads TGCGCCAGCAGCCCGAGCCAGGGACTAGCGGGAGTAAATGAGCAGTTCTTC.

In this sample, this clone turned up once. This sequence joins TRBV5-4 and TRBJ2-3, with TRBD2 identical over 7 bases. CDR3 length: 15 amino acids. Germline V gene data show CDR1 as SGHNT and CDR2 as YYREEE (reference sequence). V was pared by 10 bases and J by 0 bases, with 11 bases of the junction left unmatched. CDR3 nucleotide sequence: TGTGCCTGTCATGCGGGCGGGGGAAGCACAGATACGCAGTATTTT. Encoded protein: CACHAGGGSTDTQYF. Full variable domain (missing parts from reference TRBV5-4 and TRBJ2-3): ETGVTQSPTHLIKTRGQQVTLRCSSQSGHNTVSWYQQALGQGPQFIFQYYREEENGRGNFPPRFSGLQFPNYSSELNVNALELDDSALYLCACHAGGGSTDTQYFGPGTRLTVL.

The CDR3, as DNA: TGTGCCAGCAGCTCCGTTGGGGGCTACGAGCAGTACTTC. Translated: CASSSVGGYEQYF. This chain uses TRBV7-3 with TRBJ2-7; D is perhaps TRBD1 or TRBD2 (5 bases each). V lost 4 bases, J lost 3 bases, and 10 bases lay in between. CDR1 SGHTA and CDR2 FQGTGA come from the germline V gene. The CDR3 totals 13 residues.

This clone showed up just once. V and J are TRBV9 and TRBJ1-4; perhaps TRBD1 as D (5 bases). There are 14 residues in the CDR3. Germline values: CDR1 SGDLS, CDR2 YYNGEE. Trimming took off 3 bases at V and 2 bases at J, with 8 bases between the two ends. CDR3 nucleotides: TGTGCCAGCAGCGGGGGGACTACTAATGAAAAACTGTTTTTT. Its protein product is CASSGGTTNEKLFF.

The chain links TRBV7-9 to TRBJ1-2; D unclear. The germline gives CDR1 SEHNR, CDR2 FQNEAQ (reference sequence). With 0 bases removed from V and 4 bases from J, the gap between germline ends came to 15 bases. The CDR3 consists of 16 residues. The CDR3 spells CASSLASTEAFYGYTF. For the CDR3, the DNA is TGTGCCAGCAGCTTAGCGAGCACAGAAGCTTTCTATGGCTACACCTTC.

The V call is TRBV28, the J call TRBJ1-2; 7 bases map to TRBD1. V lost 6 bases and J lost 3; bases outside the gene matches: 4. This CDR3 contains 13 residues. The germline CDR1 and CDR2 sequences are MDHEN and SYDVKM. The CDR3 reads CASRTGVYYGYTF. CDR3 in DNA: TGTGCCAGCAGAACAGGGGTTTACTATGGCTACACCTTC.

The chain links TRBV24-1 to TRBJ2-4, with a possible D match to TRBD2 (5 bases). Germline V lookup: CDR1 KGHDR, CDR2 SFDVKD. The CDR3 extends over 16 amino acids. Trimming left V 3 bases short and J 0 bases short, with 11 bases between. Here the CDR3 reads CATSDGGGLAKNIQYF. The CDR3 DNA follows: TGTGCCACCAGTGATGGTGGCGGACTAGCCAAAAACATTCAGTACTTC.

The rearrangement links TRBV30 to TRBJ1-5; tentative D call: TRBD1 (6 bases). V shed 2 bases and J shed 3 bases, with 11 bases lying between them. The CDR3 is 14 residues long. Germline V gene data show CDR1 as GTSNPN and CDR2 as SVGIG (reference sequence). In DNA, the CDR3 is TGTGCCTGGAGTAAGAGGGGGAACAATCAGCCCCAGCATTTT. This sequence encodes CAWSKRGNNQPQHF. The entire variable domain, with the rest obtained from reference TRBV30 and TRBJ1-5, is as follows: SQTIHQWPATLVQPVGSPLSLECTVEGTSNPNLYWYRQAAGRGLQLLFYSVGIGQISSEVPQNLSASRPQDRQFILSSKKLLLSDSGFYLCAWSKRGNNQPQHFGDGTRLSIL.

The chain is built from TRBV18 and TRBJ1-2; perhaps TRBD1 as D (5 bases). In germline, CDR1 is KGHSH, CDR2 LQKENI. The CDR3 extends over 17 amino acids. The germline V and J ends were trimmed by 3 bases and 0 bases, with 17 bases remaining between them. The CDR3 DNA reads TGTGCCAGCTCACCGATTGCAGGGTCCCTAGCTAACTATGGCTACACCTTC. Its translation: CASSPIAGSLANYGYTF. Variable domain in full (rest from reference TRBV18 and TRBJ1-2): NAGVMQNPRHLVRRRGQEARLRCSPMKGHSHVYWYRQLPEEGLKFMVYLQKENIIDESGMPKERFSAEFPKEGPSILRIQQVVRGDSAAYFCASSPIAGSLANYGYTFGSGTRLTVV.

The rearrangement uses TRBV30 and TRBJ1-2; TRBD1 matches at 9 bases. The CDR3 extends over 17 amino acids. CDR1 is GTSNPN, CDR2 SVGIG, per germline (reference sequence). Losses at the gene ends were 3 bases for V and 4 bases for J; bases not matched to a gene: 15. The DNA for the CDR3 is TGTGCCTGGAGGGTTAAATCGGGACAGGGAATTTTCTATGGCTACACCTTC. Its translation is CAWRVKSGQGIFYGYTF.

The chain recombines TRBV5-4 with TRBJ1-3, with D perhaps TRBD1 (5 bases). V lost 3 bases and J lost 8, with 9 bases in between. The CDR3 contains 12 residues. Germline CDR1 is SGHNT and CDR2 is YYREEE (reference sequence). The CDR3 nucleotides are TGTGCCAGCAGCTACCTAGGGGACACCATATATTTT. It encodes CASSYLGDTIYF.

The chain links TRBV19 to TRBJ2-7; TRBD2 agrees at 7 bases. The V and J ends lost 7 bases and 4 bases, in that order; junction bases with no gene match: 13. The CDR3 totals 15 residues. Looked up from germline, CDR1 is LNHDA and CDR2 is SQIVND (reference sequence). This CDR3 is CASTLSAGYVYEQYF. CDR3 nucleotide sequence: TGTGCCAGTACCCTGTCAGCGGGATACGTGTACGAGCAGTACTTC.